This T cell receptor beta chain emerged from a study of blood T cells in healthy people across ages. Study overall: In model experiments, template switching was able to capture about one barcoded beta molecule for every two T cells that were present.

From germline, CDR1 is MGHRA and CDR2 YSYEKL. This CDR3 is 15 amino acids long. V shed 4 bases, J shed 6 bases, and the junction held 10 bases outside the gene matches. In its sample, this clonotype was seen a few times. Its target is not known. A sample-barcoded 5' primer and a J-beta primer mix were used in a second PCR of roughly 7 to 11 cycles. TCRdb used MiXCR to reprocess the 5' RACE reads, holding one entry per CDR3 protein. The sample holds hundreds of thousands of distinct CDR3 sequences, around 28% seen once. General observations from the study: Compared with aged donors, long-lived donors showed fewer expanded clones, suggesting selection. Investigators viewed diversity estimates from one million T cells as underestimates, the study reported.

This clonotype originated in an elderly woman in good health. The gene calls are TRBV4-1 and TRBJ1-1; TRBD1 aligns across 8 bases. The sample comprised blood. The CDR3 DNA is TGCGCCAGCAGCCCCGGACAGGGAGGGTTGGCTGAAGCTTTCTTT. It is translated as CASSPGQGGLAEAFF.